The 2 T cell receptor beta chains below were found in one sample sequenced in a study of T cell responses to AZD1222 COVID-19 vaccine (dated by TCRdb to 2020 to 2023). The time point tag for this specimen amounts to: baseline before first vaccination. The treatment or condition label on this specimen signifies: meningococcal conjugate vaccine given as trial control. The library relied on the immunoSEQ multiplex PCR assay. TCRdb mirrors the immuneACCESS table, restricted to in-frame sequences. Some clones are absent from its copies; in checked studies, under half trace to an unresolved V gene, and the reason for the others is unknown. This sample lists about 83,000 clones; around nine tenths were detected once. The ten largest clones capture less than 5.5% of the sample. The source material was peripheral blood, sampled on day 0 of MenACWY control vaccination. The receptors were gathered from an adult in good health.

The rearrangement uses TRBV19 and TRBJ2-3; 7 positions match TRBD2. There are 13 residues in the CDR3. V lost 9 bases, J lost 4 bases, and 7 bases stayed unmatched. Germline CDR1 is LNHDA and CDR2 is SQIVND (reference sequence). CDR3 sequence reads: CASRSGMSDTQYF. CDR3 coding DNA: TGTGCCAGCCGGAGCGGGATGTCAGATACGCAGTATTTT.

J is TRBJ1-1 and V is TRBV11-2; TRBD1 might be the D (5 bases). Trimming took 5 bases from V and 7 from J, leaving 14 bases between them. The CDR3 has 13 amino acids. Germline CDR1 SGHAT, CDR2 FQNNGV. As DNA, the CDR3 is TGTGCCAGCAGCCAAGTCATGGACATTGAAGCTTTCTTT. Translation gives CASSQVMDIEAFF.